This entry lists 8 T cell receptor beta chains sequenced from one sample in a study of beta chain features in type 1 diabetes. Every bit of the isolated RNA underwent reverse transcription, so sequencing read expressed TCRB transcripts. This table comes from immunoSEQ multiplex PCR, and its TCRdb copy is limited to in-frame clones, with some not included. The sample holds around 300,000 clones; about 8% are singletons and the top ten take more than 0.8%. Sequencing used central memory CD4+ T cells from blood. The receptors were sampled from a woman aged 18-29 years in good health.

This clone was picked up a small number of times. V usage is TRBV29-1 and J usage is TRBJ2-3; unclear D gene. CDR1 is SQVTM, CDR2 ANQGSEA, per germline. The CDR3 runs to 11 residues. Trimming stripped 3 bases from V and 3 bases from J, with 4 bases between. Here the CDR3 reads CSVDRTDTQYF. In DNA form, the CDR3 reads TGCAGCGTTGACAGGACAGATACGCAGTATTTT.

The sample holds many counts of this clone. V is TRBV12-5 and J is TRBJ2-1; D perhaps matches TRBD1 (6 bases). V was clipped by 8 bases and J by 7 bases, with 12 bases between them. This CDR3 region has 12 residues. Germline CDR1 reads LGHNT; CDR2 reads FRNRAP. CDR3 nucleotide sequence: TGTGCTAGTAGACTACAGGGTAATGAGCAGTTCTTC. Its translation: CASRLQGNEQFF.

The chain carries TRBV18 and TRBJ2-7; TRBD1 matches 7 bases. This CDR3 contains 14 residues. After removal of 3 bases from V and 3 bases from J, the junction contained 5 bases not matched to a gene. CDR1 is KGHSH and CDR2 is LQKENI in the germline V gene. The CDR3 region has the DNA TGTGCCAGCTCACCGGAGACAGGGAACTACGAGCAGTACTTC. The encoded protein is CASSPETGNYEQYF.

This clone occurred many times. The chain uses TRBV15 and TRBJ2-3; D is perhaps TRBD2 (6 bases). This CDR3 is built from 16 residues. Germline CDR1 reads LNHNV; CDR2 reads YYDKDF (reference sequence). Trimming left V 1 base short and J 0 bases short, with 11 bases between. The CDR3 DNA sequence: TGTGCCACCAGCAGAGGGTTCCGGGGGAGCACAGATACGCAGTATTTT. Its translation is CATSRGFRGSTDTQYF.

This clone was seen only a few times. The chain uses TRBV5-1 and TRBJ1-2; D gene uncertain. Trimming stripped 0 bases from V and 2 bases from J, with 5 bases between. CDR1 SGHRS and CDR2 YFSETQ come from the germline V gene. This CDR3 contains 13 residues. The CDR3 DNA is TGCGCCAGCAGCTTGGAACCAAACTATGGCTACACCTTC. Residues: CASSLEPNYGYTF.

This clone was observed many times. The gene calls are TRBV7-6 and TRBJ2-7; D call uncertain. V shed 2 bases and J shed 1 base, with 12 bases lying between them. CDR3 length: 15 amino acids. The germline CDR1 and CDR2 sequences are SGHVS and FNYEAQ. The DNA of the CDR3 is TGTGCCAGCAGCTTATCCGAATTACAGTCCTACGAGCAGTACGTC. Translating it yields CASSLSELQSYEQYV.

This clone was detected only a few times. The rearrangement links TRBV16 to TRBJ2-5; 7 bases are a match to TRBD1. Losses at the gene ends were 2 bases for V and 4 bases for J; bases not matched to a gene: 1. Germline V gene data show CDR1 as KGHSY and CDR2 as FQNENV. The CDR3 runs to 13 residues. CDR3 sequence reads: CASSQGDRETQYF. For the CDR3, the DNA is TGTGCCAGCAGCCAAGGGGACAGAGAGACCCAGTACTTC.

The V call is TRBV28, the J call TRBJ1-1, with no clear D. Germline CDR1 MDHEN, CDR2 SYDVKM. V was clipped by 10 bases and J by 6 bases, with 12 bases between them. CDR3 size: 11 residues. CDR3 nucleotides: TGTGCCACCCTAAGGGAACCTGAAGCTTTCTTT. Its translation: CATLREPEAFF.